A selection of T cell receptor beta chains follows, all from one sample in a study of shared clonotypes between healthy human individuals. TCRdb keeps only in-frame clones here, not all; method: immunoSEQ multiplex PCR. This sample has approximately 600,000 clones, with 90% to 95% found just once. Sequencing was carried out using naive CD8+ T cells sorted from blood. These TCRs come from a woman younger than 45 in good health. Both conserved end residues are part of each CDR3. D genes are given only for firm matches. Rows give clone size only sometimes, using once, few, many, or a class for an expanded clone.

clone_size: -; j_call: TRBJ2-2; d_call: -; v_call: TRBV27; cdr3_aa: CASSHPSGELFF; cdr3_nt: TGTGCCAGCAGTCACCCCTCCGGGGAGCTGTTTTTT
clone_size: -; j_call: TRBJ2-7; d_call: -; v_call: TRBV30; cdr3_aa: CAWSLTVRRESIEQYF; cdr3_nt: TGTGCCTGGAGTTTAACCGTCCGCAGGGAATCTATCGAGCAGTACTTC
clone_size: -; j_call: TRBJ2-1; d_call: -; v_call: TRBV19; cdr3_aa: CASSPYSANGSYEQFF; cdr3_nt: TGTGCCAGTAGTCCATACTCGGCTAATGGGAGTTATGAGCAGTTCTTC
clone_size: -; j_call: TRBJ2-3; d_call: -; v_call: TRBV28; cdr3_aa: CASSFRPSTDTQYF; cdr3_nt: TGTGCCAGCAGTTTCCGCCCTAGCACAGATACGCAGTATTTT
clone_size: -; j_call: TRBJ2-1; d_call: -; v_call: TRBV5-4; cdr3_aa: CASSLSASEEFF; cdr3_nt: TGTGCCAGCAGCTTGTCAGCTAGCGAAGAGTTCTTC
clone_size: once; j_call: TRBJ2-7; d_call: -; v_call: TRBV28; cdr3_aa: CASSLTNYEQYF; cdr3_nt: TGTGCCAGCAGCCTGACTAACTACGAGCAGTACTTC
clone_size: -; j_call: TRBJ2-1; d_call: -; v_call: TRBV11-2; cdr3_aa: CASSLSYEQFF; cdr3_nt: TGTGCCAGCAGCTTAAGTTATGAGCAGTTCTTC
clone_size: -; j_call: TRBJ1-2; d_call: TRBD1; v_call: TRBV6-5; cdr3_aa: CASRPTGWGHYGYTF; cdr3_nt: TGTGCCAGCAGGCCGACAGGGTGGGGGCACTATGGCTACACCTTC
clone_size: -; j_call: TRBJ2-1; d_call: -; v_call: TRBV18; cdr3_aa: CASFSPGNEQFF; cdr3_nt: TGTGCCAGCTTTTCACCTGGAAATGAGCAGTTCTTC
clone_size: -; j_call: TRBJ2-7; d_call: TRBD2; v_call: TRBV25-1; cdr3_aa: CAGRGEQYF; cdr3_nt: TGTGCCGGGAGGGGCGAGCAGTACTTC
clone_size: -; j_call: TRBJ2-7; d_call: -; v_call: TRBV5-1; cdr3_aa: CASSLDIRDEQYF; cdr3_nt: TGCGCCAGCAGCTTGGATATCCGCGACGAGCAGTACTTC
clone_size: -; j_call: TRBJ2-2; d_call: TRBD2; v_call: TRBV4-1; cdr3_aa: CASSQDSGSIFGELFF; cdr3_nt: TGCGCCAGCAGCCAAGATAGCGGGAGTATTTTCGGGGAGCTGTTTTTT
clone_size: -; j_call: TRBJ1-2; d_call: -; v_call: TRBV27; cdr3_aa: CASSLKGLGYGYTF; cdr3_nt: TGTGCCAGCAGTTTAAAGGGGTTAGGCTATGGCTACACCTTC
clone_size: -; j_call: TRBJ2-3; d_call: TRBD2; v_call: TRBV10-3; cdr3_aa: CATTTSGIADTQYF; cdr3_nt: TGTGCCACCACCACTAGCGGGATAGCAGATACGCAGTATTTT
clone_size: -; j_call: TRBJ2-7; d_call: TRBD2; v_call: TRBV19; cdr3_aa: CASSMTSGSSYEQYF; cdr3_nt: TGTGCCAGTAGTATGACTAGCGGGAGCTCTTACGAGCAGTACTTC
clone_size: -; j_call: TRBJ2-5; d_call: TRBD2; v_call: TRBV15; cdr3_aa: CATSSRLAGVETQYF; cdr3_nt: TGTGCCACCAGCAGCAGACTAGCGGGAGTGGAGACCCAGTACTTC
clone_size: -; j_call: TRBJ2-3; d_call: -; v_call: TRBV11-2; cdr3_aa: CASSLGPSSTDTQYF; cdr3_nt: TGTGCCAGCAGCTTAGGTCCTAGCAGCACAGATACGCAGTATTTT